This is a list of T cell receptor beta chains from one sample in a study of shared clonotypes between healthy human individuals. Assay: immunoSEQ multiplex PCR; the TCRdb copy retains only in-frame clones and omits some. Of roughly 300,000 clones in the sample, 73% were seen once. Material: memory CD4+ T cells sorted from blood. These receptors all stem from a man aged 25 to 40 in good health. The CDR3 runs from the conserved cysteine through the conserved F or W. Fields, in order: J gene, V gene, D gene, CDR3 protein. A D gene is named only where the DNA matches it firmly.

J gene: TRBJ2-4; V gene: TRBV4-1; D gene: -; CDR3 protein: CASSLRLAKNIQYF
J gene: TRBJ2-6; V gene: TRBV25-1; D gene: -; CDR3 protein: CASSNTSGPSSGANVLTF
J gene: TRBJ2-7; V gene: TRBV28; D gene: TRBD2; CDR3 protein: CASSVGGSGSYEQYF
J gene: TRBJ1-4; V gene: TRBV30; D gene: -; CDR3 protein: CAWTARRTTNEKLFF
J gene: TRBJ2-1; V gene: TRBV28; D gene: -; CDR3 protein: CASRPGAGRNEQFF
J gene: TRBJ2-7; V gene: TRBV14; D gene: -; CDR3 protein: CASSQDLGWRSHEQYF
J gene: TRBJ2-1; V gene: TRBV5-5; D gene: -; CDR3 protein: CASSSGGTEYNEQFF
J gene: TRBJ1-1; V gene: TRBV30; D gene: -; CDR3 protein: CAWIARWGASEAFF
J gene: TRBJ1-2; V gene: TRBV6-1; D gene: -; CDR3 protein: CASVGQYGYTF
J gene: TRBJ2-3; V gene: TRBV6-5; D gene: TRBD1; CDR3 protein: CASSYLRGRSTDTQYF
J gene: TRBJ1-1; V gene: TRBV11-2; D gene: -; CDR3 protein: CASSYEGDTEAFF
J gene: TRBJ2-3; V gene: TRBV18; D gene: TRBD2; CDR3 protein: CASSTGTRRDTQYF
J gene: TRBJ1-1; V gene: TRBV7-2; D gene: -; CDR3 protein: CASSPPDPYTEAFF
J gene: TRBJ2-7; V gene: TRBV18; D gene: -; CDR3 protein: CASSPPIDGSYEQYF
J gene: TRBJ1-1; V gene: TRBV13; D gene: -; CDR3 protein: CASSRGVATEAFF
J gene: TRBJ2-2; V gene: TRBV5-1; D gene: TRBD2; CDR3 protein: CASSFVGRGSGSGTGELFF
J gene: TRBJ1-5; V gene: TRBV10-3; D gene: -; CDR3 protein: CAIGEGNGNQPQHF
J gene: TRBJ2-6; V gene: TRBV18; D gene: -; CDR3 protein: CASSPPEGRHSGANVLTF
J gene: TRBJ2-1; V gene: TRBV4-3; D gene: TRBD1; CDR3 protein: CASSQAPPGQGFDEQFF
J gene: TRBJ2-5; V gene: TRBV28; D gene: TRBD2; CDR3 protein: CASSSRTSVAGTQYF
J gene: TRBJ2-3; V gene: TRBV30; D gene: -; CDR3 protein: CACKIRQFSTDTQYF
J gene: TRBJ1-4; V gene: TRBV28; D gene: -; CDR3 protein: CASSLLAEEKLFF
J gene: TRBJ2-7; V gene: TRBV7-9; D gene: TRBD2; CDR3 protein: CASSLALAGGSSQYF
J gene: TRBJ1-1; V gene: TRBV5-6; D gene: -; CDR3 protein: CASSLAPWVAEAFF
J gene: TRBJ2-3; V gene: TRBV6-4; D gene: TRBD2; CDR3 protein: CASSLAGGTDTQYF
J gene: TRBJ2-2; V gene: TRBV27; D gene: -; CDR3 protein: CASSPTDTGELFF
J gene: TRBJ2-7; V gene: TRBV4-2; D gene: TRBD2; CDR3 protein: CASSQGPLGGISYEQYF
J gene: TRBJ2-1; V gene: TRBV5-8; D gene: -; CDR3 protein: CASSMRVRPLLKGNEQFF
J gene: TRBJ2-2; V gene: TRBV11-2; D gene: TRBD2; CDR3 protein: CASSPTSGRYPGELFF
J gene: TRBJ2-7; V gene: TRBV18; D gene: TRBD2; CDR3 protein: CASSQRAVSGSEQYF
J gene: TRBJ2-3; V gene: TRBV5-1; D gene: TRBD2; CDR3 protein: CASSEGRDSLSTDTQYF
J gene: TRBJ1-5; V gene: TRBV7-2; D gene: -; CDR3 protein: CASNRAYSNQPQHF
J gene: TRBJ2-5; V gene: TRBV2; D gene: -; CDR3 protein: CASRERQSNYQETQYF
J gene: TRBJ1-2; V gene: TRBV27; D gene: TRBD1; CDR3 protein: CASSLSTGASIGGGYTF
J gene: TRBJ2-3; V gene: TRBV25-1; D gene: -; CDR3 protein: CASSQPQRASGTDTQYF
J gene: TRBJ2-3; V gene: TRBV11-2; D gene: -; CDR3 protein: CASSLLGTDTQYF
J gene: TRBJ1-4; V gene: TRBV28; D gene: -; CDR3 protein: CASRSQGATNEKLFF
J gene: TRBJ2-7; V gene: TRBV11-2; D gene: -; CDR3 protein: CASSLGPQLGSYEQYF
J gene: TRBJ2-2; V gene: TRBV5-1; D gene: -; CDR3 protein: CASSLGQVNTGELFF
J gene: TRBJ2-1; V gene: TRBV4-1; D gene: -; CDR3 protein: CASSQGRLDNNEQFF
J gene: TRBJ2-1; V gene: TRBV4-3; D gene: -; CDR3 protein: CASSQTGASSYNEQFF
J gene: TRBJ2-3; V gene: TRBV6-5; D gene: -; CDR3 protein: CASSYIGFSHTDTQYF
J gene: TRBJ1-4; V gene: TRBV29-1; D gene: -; CDR3 protein: CSVDLHGNEKLFF
J gene: TRBJ2-1; V gene: TRBV29-1; D gene: -; CDR3 protein: CSVGRGSSYNEQFF
J gene: TRBJ2-6; V gene: TRBV18; D gene: TRBD1; CDR3 protein: CASSPRGQADNVLTF
J gene: TRBJ2-4; V gene: TRBV1; D gene: -; CDR3 protein: CTSSHTRTEFQNIQYF
J gene: TRBJ2-5; V gene: TRBV7-9; D gene: -; CDR3 protein: CASSLEFEYSETQYF
J gene: TRBJ2-5; V gene: TRBV5-1; D gene: -; CDR3 protein: CASSLGREVPRSQETQYF
J gene: TRBJ2-1; V gene: TRBV19; D gene: TRBD2; CDR3 protein: CASSPPRGSWNEQFF
J gene: TRBJ1-3; V gene: TRBV5-6; D gene: TRBD1; CDR3 protein: CASSLRYRGTGNTIYF
J gene: TRBJ2-2; V gene: TRBV5-4; D gene: -; CDR3 protein: CASSLDPGEGTGELFF
J gene: TRBJ2-7; V gene: TRBV7-9; D gene: -; CDR3 protein: CASSLRDTFYEQYF
J gene: TRBJ1-1; V gene: TRBV7-9; D gene: TRBD1; CDR3 protein: CASSLTGVSHEAFF